The next 26 T cell receptor beta chains were all read from a single sample in a study of blood T cell repertoires in COVID-19. TCRdb's copy holds only in-frame clones and misses some; the assay was immunoSEQ multiplex PCR. The data contain about 220,000 clones, 80% to 90% of them singletons. Sequenced input: peripheral blood. These receptors were collected from a man aged 30 to 45 who had recovered from COVID-19.

The chain recombines TRBV18 with TRBJ1-5, with a possible D match to TRBD1 (6 bases). Trimming shortened V by 3 bases and J by 6 bases, and 12 bases separated the two germline ends. Germline CDR1 reads KGHSH; CDR2 reads LQKENI. This CDR3 contains 14 residues. The CDR3 here is CASSPRTATQPQHF. Here the CDR3 DNA reads TGTGCCAGCTCACCGCGGACAGCGACTCAGCCCCAGCATTTT. Drawing the rest from reference TRBV18 and TRBJ1-5, the complete variable domain is NAGVMQNPRHLVRRRGQEARLRCSPMKGHSHVYWYRQLPEEGLKFMVYLQKENIIDESGMPKERFSAEFPKEGPSILRIQQVVRGDSAAYFCASSPRTATQPQHFGDGTRLSIL.

The chain is built from TRBV3-1 (or the pseudogene TRBV3-2) and TRBJ1-2; D gene ambiguous. In germline, CDR1 is LGHDT, CDR2 YNNKEL (reference sequence). Trimming cost V 1 base and J 6 bases, with 9 bases left between them. The CDR3 has 13 residues. The CDR3 DNA reads as TGTGCCAGCAGCCAAGGATCGGGGAATGGCTACACCTTC. Protein product: CASSQGSGNGYTF.

J is TRBJ2-7 and V is TRBV5-1, with 7 nucleotides matching TRBD1. The V gene's germline CDR1 is SGHRS and CDR2 YFSETQ. J gave up 4 bases and V 0 bases, and 7 bases lay outside the gene matches. The CDR3 covers 15 residues. CDR3 in amino acids: CASSLATGPSYEQYF. The DNA for the CDR3 is TGCGCCAGCAGCTTGGCGACAGGGCCCAGTTACGAGCAGTACTTC.

This clone has just one count. This chain uses TRBV6-5 with TRBJ1-2, with D possibly matching TRBD1 (6 bases). The germline V and J ends were trimmed by 7 bases and 6 bases, with 15 bases remaining between them. This CDR3 region has 13 residues. The germline gives CDR1 MNHEY, CDR2 SVGAGI. CDR3 region: CASNAARGHGYTF. Written as DNA, the CDR3 is TGTGCCAGCAACGCCGCCAGGGGCCATGGCTACACCTTC.

The V and J genes are TRBV7-9 and TRBJ1-1, with TRBD1 identical over 8 bases. The length of the CDR3 is 15 residues. V was pared by 5 bases and J by 1 base, with 6 bases of the junction left unmatched. Germline CDR1 reads SEHNR; CDR2 reads FQNEAQ (reference sequence). CDR3 amino acids: CASSLRTGKNTEAFF. CDR3 DNA: TGTGCCAGCAGCCTAAGGACAGGGAAGAACACTGAAGCTTTCTTT. Full variable domain (rest looked up from reference TRBV7-9 and TRBJ1-1): DTGVSQNPRHKITKRGQNVTFRCDPISEHNRLYWYRQTLGQGPEFLTYFQNEAQLEKSRLLSDRFSAERPKGSFSTLEIQRTEQGDSAMYLCASSLRTGKNTEAFFGQGTRLTVV.

The CDR3 region is CASSPRRTASSYEQYF. CDR3 bases: TGTGCCAGCAGCCCCCGGAGGACAGCGAGCTCCTACGAGCAGTACTTC. The chain combines TRBV3-1 (or the pseudogene TRBV3-2) with TRBJ2-7, with D possibly TRBD1 on 6 matching bases. Per the germline V gene, CDR1 is LGHDT and CDR2 is YNNKEL (reference sequence). The V end was cut by 4 bases, the J end by 0 bases, with 16 bases between. There are 16 residues in the CDR3.

This sequence joins TRBV9 and TRBJ2-3; 8 positions match TRBD1. The V segment lost 3 bases and the J segment 4 bases; nucleotides outside the gene matches: 4. Germline V gene data show CDR1 as SGDLS and CDR2 as YYNGEE. The CDR3 extends over 14 amino acids. CDR3 sequence: CASSGTGPPDTQYF. In nucleotides, the CDR3 is TGTGCCAGCAGCGGGACAGGGCCCCCAGATACGCAGTATTTT.

J is TRBJ1-1 and V is TRBV7-9, with D perhaps TRBD1 (6 bases). The CDR3 length is 14 residues. CDR1 is SEHNR and CDR2 is FQNEAQ in the germline V gene (reference sequence). Trimming removed 5 bases from V and 1 base from J, with 11 bases in between. CDR3 protein: CASSRGQPNTEAFF. CDR3 in DNA: TGTGCCAGCAGCCGAGGACAGCCGAACACTGAAGCTTTCTTT.

Concerning this clone: A junction end diverges from the germline sequence, so it may reflect a read error. The chain recombines TRBV13 with TRBJ2-4, with a weak D call TRBD1 (5 bases). This CDR3 has 12 residues. Per germline, CDR1 PRHDT and CDR2 FYEKMQ (reference sequence). CDR3 nucleotide sequence: TGTGCCAGCAGTTTAGGGGCAAACATTCAGTACTTC. Encoded protein: CASSLGANIQYF.

This clone was found once. The rearrangement joins TRBV10-1 to TRBJ2-3, with D uncertain. CDR1 is WNHNN, CDR2 SYGVQD, per germline (reference sequence). The CDR3 has 13 residues. V was cut by 5 bases and J by 2 bases, with 8 bases left in between. In DNA form, the CDR3 reads TGCGCCAGCAGTCCAGGTGACACAGATACGCAGTATTTT. It is translated as CASSPGDTDTQYF.

The chain links TRBV9 to TRBJ1-4; 7 bases align to TRBD1. The CDR3 has 15 amino acids. V was pared by 3 bases and J by 7 bases, with 9 bases of the junction left unmatched. CDR1 is SGDLS and CDR2 is YYNGEE in the germline V gene. CDR3 coding DNA: TGTGCCAGCAGCGCATTCGGACAGGTCGGTGAAAAACTGTTTTTT. Protein product: CASSAFGQVGEKLFF.

The chain carries TRBV15 and TRBJ1-1; no clear D. This CDR3 has 13 amino acids. With 3 bases removed from V and 4 bases from J, the gap between germline ends came to 9 bases. CDR1 and CDR2 (germline): LNHNV, YYDKDF (reference sequence). CDR3: CATSSSWATEAFF. CDR3 coding DNA: TGTGCCACCAGCAGCAGTTGGGCCACTGAAGCTTTCTTT.

This clone was observed a few times. The chain recombines TRBV9 with TRBJ2-2; D not resolved. The V end lost 4 bases, the J end lost 6 bases, and 13 bases lay between the germline ends. Germline lookup yields CDR1 SGDLS and CDR2 YYNGEE. The CDR3 contains 14 residues. CDR3: CASSLQYPAGELFF. CDR3 nucleotides: TGTGCCAGCAGCTTACAGTATCCTGCCGGGGAGCTGTTTTTT.

This chain uses TRBV5-1 with TRBJ2-7, with TRBD2 matching 12 bases. From germline, CDR1 is SGHRS and CDR2 YFSETQ. This CDR3 has 17 amino acids. V lost 0 bases and J lost 4; bases outside the gene matches: 8. CDR3 loop: CASSLEASGGARYEQYF. The CDR3 DNA reads as TGCGCCAGCAGCTTGGAAGCTAGCGGGGGGGCCAGGTACGAGCAGTACTTC.

CDR3 protein: CASSRIHSGGNTIYF. The CDR3, as DNA: TGTGCCAGCAGCCGAATTCACAGCGGTGGAAACACCATATATTTT. V gene TRBV9 combines with J gene TRBJ1-3; D remains ambiguous. The CDR3 is 15 amino acids. The germline V gene has CDR1 SGDLS and CDR2 YYNGEE. V gave up 4 bases and J gave up 3 bases, with 14 bases separating them.

V usage is TRBV3-1 (or the pseudogene TRBV3-2) and J usage is TRBJ2-3; a possible D gene is TRBD1 (6 bases). CDR3 length: 14 amino acids. V was pared by 4 bases and J by 6 bases, with 14 bases between. CDR1 and CDR2 from the germline V gene are LGHDT and YNNKEL (reference sequence). The CDR3 loop is CASSPGDLKDTQYF. CDR3 sequence (DNA): TGTGCCAGCAGCCCAGGGGACCTCAAGGATACGCAGTATTTT.

As DNA, the CDR3 is TGTGCCAGCAGTGAAGGAGGGGACAGGGTGGGACAGCCCCAGCATTTT. It yields the protein CASSEGGDRVGQPQHF. This chain uses TRBV2 with TRBJ1-5; 9 bases align to TRBD1. J gave up 7 bases and V 1 base, and 8 bases lay outside the gene matches. Germline CDR1 SNHLY, CDR2 FYNNEI. CDR3 length: 16 amino acids. Full variable domain (missing parts from reference TRBV2 and TRBJ1-5): EPEVTQTPSHQVTQMGQEVILRCVPISNHLYFYWYRQILGQKVEFLVSFYNNEISEKSEIFDDQFSVERPDGSNFTLKIRSTKLEDSAMYFCASSEGGDRVGQPQHFGDGTRLSIL.

The V call is TRBV6-6, the J call TRBJ2-5; TRBD2 matches 7 bases. From germline, CDR1 is MNHNY and CDR2 SVGAGI (reference sequence). This CDR3 has 15 residues. V shed 6 bases, J shed 7 bases, and the junction held 14 bases outside the gene matches. CDR3 region: CASSPGLPQWGTQYF. CDR3 nucleotide sequence: TGTGCCAGCAGCCCGGGACTACCCCAATGGGGGACCCAGTACTTC.

The CDR3 region is CAWSLTSGGYEQYF. The CDR3, as DNA: TGTGCCTGGAGCCTGACTAGCGGGGGTTACGAGCAGTACTTC. This sequence joins TRBV30 and TRBJ2-7, with 12 positions matching TRBD2. The V segment lost 3 bases and the J segment 4 bases; nucleotides outside the gene matches: 4. The CDR3 covers 14 residues. Germline loops: CDR1 GTSNPN, CDR2 SVGIG (reference sequence).

The chain recombines TRBV19 with TRBJ2-2; D is uncertain. The germline V and J ends were trimmed by 3 bases and 1 base, with 6 bases remaining between them. This CDR3 spans 14 amino acids. Germline CDR1 is LNHDA and CDR2 is SQIVND (reference sequence). The CDR3 reads CASSISGNTGELFF. The CDR3 bases are TGTGCCAGTAGTATCTCAGGGAACACCGGGGAGCTGTTTTTT. The full variable domain, in which reference TRBV19 and TRBJ2-2 provide the parts outside the CDR3, is DGGITQSPKYLFRKEGQNVTLSCEQNLNHDAMYWYRQDPGQGLRLIYYSQIVNDFQKGDIAEGYSVSREKKESFPLTVTSAQKNPTAFYLCASSISGNTGELFFGEGSRLTVL.

In its sample, this clone was seen once. The V gene is TRBV27, the J gene TRBJ2-7, with 14 bases lining up with TRBD2. The CDR3 is 17 amino acids. Germline CDR1 and CDR2: MNHEY and SMNVEV (reference sequence). J was trimmed by 4 bases and V by 3 bases; bases with no gene match: 8. The CDR3: CASSFRLAGGQLYEQYF. The DNA for the CDR3 is TGTGCCAGCAGTTTTAGACTAGCGGGGGGGCAGTTGTACGAGCAGTACTTC.

The chain carries TRBV5-5 and TRBJ2-7, with D unresolved. V was trimmed by 0 bases and J by 3 bases, leaving 13 bases between them. CDR3 length: 15 residues. Germline V gene sequence: CDR1 SGHKS, CDR2 YYEKEE (reference sequence). CDR3 in amino acids: CASSLDSAGDYEQYF. The CDR3 bases are TGTGCCAGCAGCTTGGATTCTGCAGGCGACTACGAGCAGTACTTC.

Here the CDR3 DNA reads TGTGCCAGCAGTGGGGAACGACAGGCTCTTGGCAATCAGCCCCAGCATTTT. Its translation: CASSGERQALGNQPQHF. The chain links TRBV6-1 to TRBJ1-5; TRBD1 is a possible D gene (6 bases). Trimming shortened V by 4 bases and J by 2 bases, and 18 bases separated the two germline ends. Germline V gene data show CDR1 as MNHNS and CDR2 as SASEGT. The CDR3 length is 17 residues.

V is TRBV11-3 and J is TRBJ2-7, with 8 bases matching TRBD2. The CDR3 length is 17 residues. V lost 5 bases, J lost 0 bases, and 12 bases stayed unmatched. Germline V gene sequence: CDR1 SGHNT, CDR2 YENEEA. CDR3 residues: CASSQGGASGPSYEQYF. The CDR3 DNA sequence: TGTGCCAGCAGCCAAGGGGGGGCTAGCGGGCCCTCCTACGAGCAGTACTTC.

The rearrangement joins TRBV6-6 to TRBJ1-2, with TRBD1 matching over 11 bases. V trimming: 5 bases; J trimming: 7 bases; junction bases outside the gene matches: 6. Germline assignment: CDR1 MNHNY and CDR2 SVGAGI (reference sequence). The CDR3 is 14 residues long. The DNA of the CDR3 is TGTGCCAGCAGTAGGACAGGGGGCCGGGGTGGCTACACCTTC. Amino acids: CASSRTGGRGGYTF.

The rearrangement uses TRBV30 and TRBJ1-6; D possibly corresponds to TRBD1 (5 bases). This CDR3 spans 13 amino acids. The germline V and J ends were trimmed by 2 bases and 10 bases, with 12 bases remaining between them. Per the germline V gene, CDR1 is GTSNPN and CDR2 is SVGIG (reference sequence). CDR3 region: CAWSPGGGSPLHF. The CDR3 coding sequence is TGTGCCTGGAGTCCGGGGGGAGGGTCACCCCTCCACTTT.